A few counts support the clone carrying this T cell receptor (beta chain). Its antigen is not known. This entry belongs to a study of beta chain features in type 1 diabetes. Looked up from germline, CDR1 is MNHEY and CDR2 is SVGAGI. Trimming removed 8 bases at V and 2 bases at J, with 10 bases between. The CDR3 length is 12 residues. Every donor provided one heparinised blood draw, which averaged approximately 100 mL. Over 95% purity was reached by all sorted populations. The whole isolated RNA underwent reverse transcription, so sequencing captured expressed TCRB transcripts. Libraries were prepared by immunoSEQ multiplex PCR; TCRdb keeps only in-frame clonotypes and omits some of them. The sample shows around 110,000 clones, approximately 16% of them seen only once. Study conclusions and caveats: There was a moderate but significant shortening of TCRB CDR3s in all four CD4+ subsets of Type 1 diabetes patients. Naive, central memory and Treg TCRB repertoires appeared more alike in patients than in healthy donors. There were fewer insertions and more deletions at the VDJ junctions of type 1 diabetes patients.

This clonotype was sampled from a man aged 25 to 40 with type 1 diabetes. Sequenced material: central memory CD4+ T cells from blood. The J gene is TRBJ2-7, the V gene TRBV6-5, with a weak D call TRBD2 (5 bases). The CDR3 spells CASARVPYEQYF. The CDR3 DNA follows: TGTGCCAGCGCGCGGGTCCCCTACGAGCAGTACTTC.